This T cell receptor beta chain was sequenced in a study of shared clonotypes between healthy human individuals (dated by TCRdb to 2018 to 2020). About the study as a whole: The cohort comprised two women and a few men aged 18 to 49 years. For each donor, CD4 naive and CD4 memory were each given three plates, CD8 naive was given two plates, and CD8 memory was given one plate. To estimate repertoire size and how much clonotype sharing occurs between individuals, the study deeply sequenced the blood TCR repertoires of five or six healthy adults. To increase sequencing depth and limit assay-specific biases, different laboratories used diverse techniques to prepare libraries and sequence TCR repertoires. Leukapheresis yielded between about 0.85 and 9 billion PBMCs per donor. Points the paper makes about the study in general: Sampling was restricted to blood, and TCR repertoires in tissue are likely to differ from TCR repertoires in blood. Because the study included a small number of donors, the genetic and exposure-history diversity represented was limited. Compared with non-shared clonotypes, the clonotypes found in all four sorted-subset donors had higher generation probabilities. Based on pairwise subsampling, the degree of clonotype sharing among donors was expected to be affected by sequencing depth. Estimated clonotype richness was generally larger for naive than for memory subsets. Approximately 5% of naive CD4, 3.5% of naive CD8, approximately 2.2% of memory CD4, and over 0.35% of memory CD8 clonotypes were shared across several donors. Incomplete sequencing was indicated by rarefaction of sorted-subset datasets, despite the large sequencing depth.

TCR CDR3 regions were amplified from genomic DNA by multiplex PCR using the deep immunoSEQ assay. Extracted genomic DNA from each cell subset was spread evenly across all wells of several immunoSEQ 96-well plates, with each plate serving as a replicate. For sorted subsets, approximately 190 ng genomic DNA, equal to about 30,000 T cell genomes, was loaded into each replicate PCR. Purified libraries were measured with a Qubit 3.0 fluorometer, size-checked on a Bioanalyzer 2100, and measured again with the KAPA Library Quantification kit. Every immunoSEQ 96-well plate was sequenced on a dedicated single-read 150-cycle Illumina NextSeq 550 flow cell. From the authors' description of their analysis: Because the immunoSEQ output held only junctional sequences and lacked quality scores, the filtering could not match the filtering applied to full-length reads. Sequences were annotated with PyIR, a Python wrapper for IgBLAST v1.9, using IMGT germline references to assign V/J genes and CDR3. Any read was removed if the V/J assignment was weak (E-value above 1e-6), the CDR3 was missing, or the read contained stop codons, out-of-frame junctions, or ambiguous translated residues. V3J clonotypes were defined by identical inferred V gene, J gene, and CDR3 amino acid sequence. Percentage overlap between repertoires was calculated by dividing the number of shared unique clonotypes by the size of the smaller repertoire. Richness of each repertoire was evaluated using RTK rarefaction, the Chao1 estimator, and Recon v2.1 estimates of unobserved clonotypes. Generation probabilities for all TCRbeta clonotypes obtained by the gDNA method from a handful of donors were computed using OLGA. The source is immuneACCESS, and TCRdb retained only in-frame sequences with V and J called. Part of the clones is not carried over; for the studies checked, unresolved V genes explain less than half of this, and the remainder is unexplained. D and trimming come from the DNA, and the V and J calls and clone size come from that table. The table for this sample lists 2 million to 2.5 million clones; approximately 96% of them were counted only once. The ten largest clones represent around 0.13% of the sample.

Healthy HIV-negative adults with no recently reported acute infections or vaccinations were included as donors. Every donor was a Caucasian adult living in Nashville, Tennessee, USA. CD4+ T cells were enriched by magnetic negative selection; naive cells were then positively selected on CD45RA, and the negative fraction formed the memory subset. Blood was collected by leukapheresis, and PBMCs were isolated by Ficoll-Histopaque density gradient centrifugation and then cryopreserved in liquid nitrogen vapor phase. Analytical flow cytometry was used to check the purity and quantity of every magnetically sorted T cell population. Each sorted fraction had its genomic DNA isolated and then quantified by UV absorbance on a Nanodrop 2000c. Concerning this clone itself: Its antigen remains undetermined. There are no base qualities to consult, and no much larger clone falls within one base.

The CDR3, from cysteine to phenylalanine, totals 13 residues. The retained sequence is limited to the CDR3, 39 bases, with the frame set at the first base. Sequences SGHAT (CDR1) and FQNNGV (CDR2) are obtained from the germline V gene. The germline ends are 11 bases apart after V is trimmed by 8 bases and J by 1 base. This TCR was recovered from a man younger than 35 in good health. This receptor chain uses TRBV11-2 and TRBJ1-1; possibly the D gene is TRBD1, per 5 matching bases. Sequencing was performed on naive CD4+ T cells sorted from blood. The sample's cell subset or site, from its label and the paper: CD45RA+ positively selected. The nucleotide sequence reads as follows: TGTGCCAGCGGGTTCGGGGGGAACACTGAAGCTTTCTTT. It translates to CASGFGGNTEAFF.